A single sample is the source of the 2 T cell receptor beta chains below, sequenced in a study of human T cells and chemical hapten exposure. From the RACE reads, TCRdb called clonotypes with MiXCR, one entry per CDR3 protein. Altogether more than 90,000 distinct CDR3 sequences are present, over 10% being singletons, with the ten largest covering approximately 3.4%. Time point reported: patch test 2, 6 weeks after DPC sensitization. The treatment: therapeutic diphenylcyclopropenone sensitization with weekly scalp DPC. The sample in question was whole blood, obtained in connection with sensitization to the hapten diphenylcyclopropenone (DPC). These receptors came from a woman between 40 and 50 years old with alopecia areata. Some clones in this sample may be carry-over from other donors' samples.

This chain uses TRBV4-1 with TRBJ1-3; TRBD1 might be the D (5 bases). The germline V gene has CDR1 MGHRA and CDR2 YSYEKL. CDR3 length: 16 residues. Trimming removed 3 bases at V and 0 bases at J, with 12 bases between. Written as DNA, the CDR3 is TGCGCCAGCAGCCAGACCCCGGGGACCTCTGGAAACACCATATATTTT. It translates to CASSQTPGTSGNTIYF.

The chain joins TRBV12-3 or TRBV12-4 to TRBJ2-1, with a tentative D call TRBD2 (6 bases). The CDR3 is made up of 18 amino acids. The V end lost 0 bases, the J end lost 0 bases, and 15 bases lay between the germline ends. The CDR3 nucleotides are TGTGCCAGCAGTTTAGCCGTAGGACGGGGGAGCTCCTACAATGAGCAGTTCTTC. It yields the protein CASSLAVGRGSSYNEQFF.